This TCR beta chain derives from a study of T-cell reconstitution after alpha-beta-depleted transplantation in children. This clonotype was counted between two and nine times. The TCRbeta library was prepared with unique molecular identifiers. Each CDR3 protein is one row after TCRdb ran MiXCR on the PCR reads. The data hold some 530,000 distinct CDR3 sequences, with about 12% observed a single time. Germline trimming cut 7 bases from V and 6 bases from J; bases unmatched to any gene: 8. This CDR3 is 13 amino acids long. The chain employs TRBV12-3 or TRBV12-4 and TRBJ2-7; 8 bases align to TRBD1. The source is a human donor who donated a stem cell graft to a child with combined immunodeficiency. Here the sequenced sample was PBMCs from the stem cell graft donor, taken from the stem cell graft. For the CDR3, the DNA is TGTGCCAGCACCCTCGGGACAGGTGGCGAGCAGTACTTC. Amino acids: CASTLGTGGEQYF.